This is a list of T cell receptor beta chains from one sample in a study of blood T cell repertoires in COVID-19. The data were produced by immunoSEQ multiplex PCR, yet TCRdb's version contains in-frame clones alone and is incomplete. The data contain 150,000 to 190,000 clones, roughly nine tenths of them singletons. The sequenced sample was peripheral blood. The receptor source for this set is a woman between 40 and 50 years old with acute or convalescent COVID-19. Each CDR3 is given with its conserved first and last residue. D genes are given only for firm matches. Clone size is shown for a subset of rows, as once, few, many or a class of expanded clone.

CDR3	DNA	D	V	J	size
CASSLSGQGAEETQYF	TGTGCCAGCAGTTTAAGCGGACAGGGGGCGGAGGAGACCCAGTACTTC	TRBD1	TRBV28	TRBJ2-5	-
CASSLDQVNTIYF	TGTGCCAGCAGCTTGGATCAGGTGAACACCATATATTTT	-	TRBV5-5	TRBJ1-3	-
CASSRAEGTHTLSYEQYF	TGTGCCAGCAGCCGGGCAGAGGGAACCCATACCCTCTCCTACGAGCAGTACTTC	-	TRBV3-1/TRBV3-2	TRBJ2-7	-
CASSSDPGPVSYEQYF	TGTGCCAGCAGTTCAGATCCAGGTCCCGTTTCATACGAGCAGTACTTC	-	TRBV5-4	TRBJ2-7	-
CASSISGSGANVLTF	TGTGCCAGTAGTATCTCGGGCTCTGGGGCCAACGTCCTGACTTTC	-	TRBV19	TRBJ2-6	-
CASSSASSNQPQHF	TGTGCCAGCAGTTCTGCCAGTAGCAATCAGCCCCAGCATTTT	-	TRBV6-5	TRBJ1-5	few
CASSQGGSSYEQYF	TGTGCCAGCAGCCAGGGAGGGAGCTCCTACGAGCAGTACTTC	TRBD2	TRBV7-3	TRBJ2-7	-
CASSYDRLTGEQYF	TGTGCCAGCAGCTACGACCGACTCACGGGGGAGCAGTACTTC	-	TRBV9	TRBJ2-7	-
CASSLQGGTGELFF	TGTGCCAGCAGTCTACAGGGTGGCACCGGGGAGCTGTTTTTT	-	TRBV2	TRBJ2-2	-
CASSRTSSGSVRGQYF	TGTGCCAGCAGCCGAACGTCTAGCGGGAGTGTCCGCGGGCAGTACTTC	TRBD2	TRBV28	TRBJ2-7	few
CASSRGRENTEAFF	TGCGCCAGCTCGAGGGGGAGAGAAAACACTGAAGCTTTCTTT	-	TRBV5-1	TRBJ1-1	-
CASSQGQGPDTQYF	TGTGCCAGCAGCCAAGGACAGGGCCCAGATACGCAGTATTTT	TRBD1	TRBV3-1/TRBV3-2	TRBJ2-3	-
CASSQETRRDEQYF	TGCGCCAGCAGCCAAGAGACCCGGAGGGACGAGCAGTACTTC	-	TRBV4-1	TRBJ2-7	-
CASSPLTSGNYEQYF	TGTGCCAGCAGTCCTCTAACTAGCGGGAACTACGAGCAGTACTTC	TRBD2	TRBV27	TRBJ2-7	once
CASSIYYPSNTEAFF	TGTGCCAGTAGTATTTACTATCCTTCGAACACTGAAGCTTTCTTT	-	TRBV19	TRBJ1-1	-
CASSHPGTSVYEQYF	TGTGCCAGCAGCCATCCCGGGACTAGCGTCTACGAGCAGTACTTC	TRBD2	TRBV11-2	TRBJ2-7	-
CASSRAGQNGNTIYF	TGTGCCAGCAGCCGAGCTGGACAGAATGGAAACACCATATATTTT	-	TRBV27	TRBJ1-3	-
CASSIGVDNEQFF	TGTGCCAGTAGTATAGGCGTCGACAATGAGCAGTTCTTC	-	TRBV19	TRBJ2-1	-
CASHPGGNTEAFF	TGCGCCAGCCACCCTGGAGGGAACACTGAAGCTTTCTTT	-	TRBV10-2	TRBJ1-1	-
CASSPETRSGANVLTF	TGCGCCAGCAGCCCCGAAACAAGATCTGGGGCCAACGTCCTGACTTTC	-	TRBV4-1	TRBJ2-6	-
CASSYPGLAGGISYEQYF	TGTGCCAGCAGTTATCCGGGACTAGCGGGAGGTATATCCTACGAGCAGTACTTC	TRBD2	TRBV6-2/TRBV6-3	TRBJ2-7	-
CASSPSSYEQYF	TGTGCCAGCAGTCCCAGCTCCTACGAGCAGTACTTC	-	TRBV12-3/TRBV12-4	TRBJ2-7	few
CASSKDIPYEQYF	TGTGCCAGCAGCAAAGACATACCCTACGAGCAGTACTTC	-	TRBV7-9	TRBJ2-7	few
CASSLLQGNYGYTF	TGTGCCAGCAGCTTGTTACAGGGGAACTATGGCTACACCTTC	TRBD1	TRBV5-6	TRBJ1-2	-
CSVEVSAGVLWETQYF	TGCAGCGTTGAAGTATCCGCAGGCGTGTTATGGGAGACCCAGTACTTC	-	TRBV29-1	TRBJ2-5	-
CASSPPKTTGSSYNEQFF	TGTGCCAGCAGCCCGCCAAAAACGACAGGTAGCTCCTACAATGAGCAGTTCTTC	-	TRBV5-6	TRBJ2-1	-